This T cell receptor (beta chain) appears in the sequencing data of a study of response to subunit inactivated influenza vaccine. Germline-derived CDR1 and CDR2 are SGHRS and YFSETQ. The CDR3 runs to 13 residues. The V segment lost 5 bases and the J segment 8 bases; nucleotides outside the gene matches: 9. MiXCR, applied by TCRdb to the RT-PCR reads, yields one record per CDR3 protein. The sample yields 650,000 to 700,000 distinct CDR3 sequences, approximately 15% seen once. This material consisted of PBMCs from blood, taken 11 to 12 days after vaccination. The clonotype originates from a man aged 45-60 years who received an inactivated influenza vaccine. The rearrangement links TRBV5-1 to TRBJ1-1, with TRBD1 identical over 7 bases. CDR3 region: CASRRTGVEEAFF. The CDR3 DNA follows: TGCGCCAGCAGGCGAACAGGGGTGGAGGAAGCTTTCTTT.